Listed below are T cell receptor beta chains from one sample, sequenced in a study of T cell changes during pregnancy in multiple sclerosis. The method was immunoSEQ multiplex PCR; TCRdb's version includes in-frame clones alone and lacks a portion of them. The sample contains around 50,000 clones, approximately 90% of which appear only once. The sample taken for sequencing was peripheral blood from another person, used as feeder cells. Receptors were obtained from a human donor whose cells served as feeder cells for cultures in a pregnancy study. Each CDR3 is given with its conserved first and last residue. Each record gives: V gene, clone size, J gene, CDR3 length, D gene, CDR3 DNA, CDR3 protein. The D gene is left open where the match is weak. The size of a clone is reported for some rows only, either as once, few or many, or as a class for expanded clones.

V: TRBV7-9
size: NA
J: TRBJ1-5
length: 13
D: NA
DNA: TGTGCCAGCAGCTTAATACAGACGGAGCCCCAGCATTTT
CDR3: CASSLIQTEPQHF

V: TRBV13
size: NA
J: TRBJ2-2
length: 12
D: NA
DNA: TGTGCCAGCAGCCCCAGAACCGGGGAGCTGTTTTTT
CDR3: CASSPRTGELFF

V: TRBV25-1
size: NA
J: TRBJ2-3
length: 18
D: NA
DNA: TGTGCCAGCAGTGAATGGGGGCAGGGAACCCCTAGCACAGATACGCAGTATTTT
CDR3: CASSEWGQGTPSTDTQYF

V: TRBV5-1
size: NA
J: TRBJ1-4
length: 15
D: NA
DNA: TGCGCCAGCAGCTTGATAGGGACTTCGAATGAAAAACTGTTTTTT
CDR3: CASSLIGTSNEKLFF

V: TRBV5-1
size: NA
J: TRBJ2-1
length: 11
D: NA
DNA: TGCGCCAGCAGACAGAACAATGAGCAGTTCTTC
CDR3: CASRQNNEQFF

V: TRBV6-6
size: NA
J: TRBJ1-6
length: 14
D: NA
DNA: TGTGCCAGCAGTCAGGAGTGGGATAATTCACCCCTCCACTTT
CDR3: CASSQEWDNSPLHF

V: TRBV28
size: NA
J: TRBJ1-4
length: 12
D: NA
DNA: TGTGCCAGCGGTCATGGCGATGAAAAACTGTTTTTT
CDR3: CASGHGDEKLFF

V: TRBV4-2
size: NA
J: TRBJ1-6
length: 15
D: NA
DNA: TGTGCCAGCAGCCCTTTGGGAGATTGGAATTCACCCCTCCACTTT
CDR3: CASSPLGDWNSPLHF

V: TRBV19
size: NA
J: TRBJ2-7
length: 16
D: TRBD2
DNA: TGTGCCAGTAGTATTTCACTGAGCGGGGGACCCTACGAGCAGTACTTC
CDR3: CASSISLSGGPYEQYF

V: TRBV2
size: NA
J: TRBJ2-2
length: 15
D: TRBD1
DNA: TGTGCCAGCATCGGTACACAGGGGGCTGTAGGGGAGCTGTTTTTT
CDR3: CASIGTQGAVGELFF

V: TRBV30
size: NA
J: TRBJ1-3
length: 14
D: TRBD1
DNA: TGTGCCTGGAATTTTAGGGACAGGGGAAACACCATATATTTT
CDR3: CAWNFRDRGNTIYF

V: TRBV10-2
size: NA
J: TRBJ2-1
length: 11
D: NA
DNA: TGCGCCAGCAGTGCTCACAGGGATCAGTTCTTC
CDR3: CASSAHRDQFF

V: TRBV9
size: NA
J: TRBJ1-3
length: 16
D: TRBD1
DNA: TGTGCCAGCAGCGTATCGTCACAGGGGGCGGGAAACACCATATATTTT
CDR3: CASSVSSQGAGNTIYF

V: TRBV7-2
size: NA
J: TRBJ2-1
length: 15
D: TRBD2
DNA: TGTGCCAGCAGCTTATCTAGCGGGACCTACAATGAGCAGTTCTTC
CDR3: CASSLSSGTYNEQFF

V: TRBV5-1
size: NA
J: TRBJ1-4
length: 15
D: TRBD1
DNA: TGCGCCAGCAGCCCCCAGACAGGGAGGCAGGAAAAACTGTTTTTT
CDR3: CASSPQTGRQEKLFF

V: TRBV18
size: NA
J: TRBJ1-1
length: 12
D: NA
DNA: TGTGCCAGCTCACGACTCACGGGTGAAGCTTTCTTT
CDR3: CASSRLTGEAFF

V: TRBV9
size: few
J: TRBJ2-1
length: 17
D: TRBD2
DNA: TGTGCCAGCAGCGTAGGGGGGAGGGTTATTTATTTTGATGAGCAGTTCTTC
CDR3: CASSVGGRVIYFDEQFF

V: TRBV11-2
size: NA
J: TRBJ2-1
length: 14
D: NA
DNA: TGTGCCAGCAGCCCGACGGGCGCTTACAATGAGCAGTTCTTC
CDR3: CASSPTGAYNEQFF

V: TRBV6-5
size: NA
J: TRBJ1-1
length: 15
D: TRBD1
DNA: TGTGCCAGCAGGGGGACGGGACAGGCAGACACTGAAGCTTTCTTT
CDR3: CASRGTGQADTEAFF